This TCR beta chain came from a study of T-cell memory formation after mild COVID-19. V dropped 1 base and J dropped 3; count of bases not matched to a gene: 0. CDR1 is SQVTM, CDR2 ANQGSEA, per germline. The CDR3 is 12 residues long. This clonotype was seen a handful of times. Constant-segment primers served in 5'RACE that generated TCR alpha and TCR beta cDNA libraries bearing sample barcodes and UMIs. A single record per CDR3 protein comes from TCRdb applying MiXCR to the 5' RACE reads. The sample lists 150,000 to 200,000 distinct CDR3 sequences, about a fifth occurring once. Material for sequencing was PBMCs or a T cell subset sorted from them (not recorded which). The chain has TRBV29-1 and TRBJ2-7; TRBD1 matches 7 bases. This TCR was recovered from an adult woman who had mild COVID-19 (a few samples of this study predate the infection). Cell type and time point are not known. The CDR3 region has the DNA TGCAGCGTTGAAGGACAGGGCTACGAGCAGTACTTC. As protein: CSVEGQGYEQYF.